The clone carrying this T cell receptor (beta chain) was picked up one time. Its matching antigen is unknown. In germline, CDR1 is DFQATT, CDR2 SNEGSKA (reference sequence). J gave up 1 base and V 0 bases, and 8 bases lay outside the gene matches. The CDR3 contains 17 residues. These data originate in a study of identical twins. Overall study findings and caveats: Modeled out-of-frame TCR alpha sharing in monozygotic twins fell below observed levels. Sequences that were out-of-frame, alpha and twin-shared displayed an excess of low generation probability.

Each CDR3 protein gets one entry after TCRdb re-called the 5' RACE reads with MiXCR. Counted here are hundreds of thousands of distinct CDR3 sequences, roughly 10% occurring once; the ten biggest clones make up 4% to 6%. This sequence was found in a woman aged 18-30 years in good health. Material for sequencing was memory (CD45RO+) T cells sorted from blood. V and J are TRBV20-1 and TRBJ2-2; 7 bases are shared with TRBD1. CDR3 nucleotides: TGCAGTGCTAGAGATCGTACAGGGGCTATGAACACCGGGGAGCTGTTTTTT. It translates to CSARDRTGAMNTGELFF.